This TCR beta chain came from a study of CD8+CD57+ T cells in acquired aplastic anemia. General observations from the study: The study identified more than 25 CD8+ CDR3 sequences shared by patients and controls.

A word on this clonotype: Antigen specificity is unknown.

According to the study, genomic DNA was the template for TCR beta VDJ and CDR3 profiling. From the reads, TCRdb called clonotypes with MiXCR, one entry per CDR3 protein. The sample records under 150,000 distinct CDR3 sequences, 41% being singletons. Germline values: CDR1 SNHLY, CDR2 FYNNEI. The V end was cut by 4 bases, the J end by 7 bases, with 17 bases between. The CDR3 sequence is 15 residues long. This clonotype was obtained from a human donor in good health, serving as a control. This rearrangement joins TRBV2 to TRBJ1-5; D perhaps matches TRBD1 (6 bases). The sequenced material came from sorted CD4+, CD8+, or CD8+CD57+ T cells (not recorded which) from PBMCs. The CDR3 loop reads CASSARTGSEQPQHF. The CDR3 nucleotides are TGTGCCAGCAGTGCACGAACAGGGTCGGAACAGCCCCAGCATTTT.